The 3 T cell receptor beta chains reported below all come from one sample, sequenced in a study of blood T cell repertoires in COVID-19. Produced via immunoSEQ multiplex PCR; TCRdb's table is partial and in-frame only. The sample shows a few hundred thousand clones, approximately 86% of them seen only once. The sequenced sample consisted of peripheral blood. These receptors all stem from a woman aged 65 to 85 with active or convalescent COVID-19.

This chain connects TRBV21-1 to TRBJ1-5; the table's D call, TRBD1, was not checked against the DNA. TRBV21-1 is termed a pseudogene. The CDR3 consists of 15 residues. The CDR3: CASSTRPHRDQPQHF. Written as DNA, the CDR3 is TGTGCCAGCAGCACCCGTCCCCACAGGGATCAGCCCCAGCATTTT.

The chain carries TRBV27 and TRBJ1-6; D gene unclear. Germline V gene sequence: CDR1 MNHEY, CDR2 SMNVEV (reference sequence). The CDR3 is made up of 17 amino acids. V was shortened by 6 bases and J by 4 bases, with 19 bases between the two germline ends. CDR3 in DNA: TGTGCCAGCAGCCCGACAAGCTTAAGTTCATATAATTCACCCCTCCACTTT. This encodes CASSPTSLSSYNSPLHF.

The chain carries TRBV6-5 and TRBJ1-1; 7 bases fit TRBD1. This CDR3 is 14 amino acids long. J was trimmed by 3 bases and V by 5 bases; bases with no gene match: 6. Germline CDR1 is MNHEY and CDR2 is SVGAGI. The CDR3 DNA sequence: TGTGCCAGCAGTCGGGGACAGATTTACACTGAAGCTTTCTTT. Translated, it gives CASSRGQIYTEAFF.